This TCR beta chain is drawn from a study of CD8 T cells in ankylosing spondylitis. Study-wide results and caveats: Blood of patients with ankylosing spondylitis appeared to be characterized by a TCR beta motif of several highly homologous variants.

Each CDR3 protein gets one entry after TCRdb re-called the 5' RACE reads with MiXCR. The repertoire includes a few hundred thousand distinct CDR3 sequences, about 20% of them detected once, and about 16% sits in the top ten. Germline CDR1 is SNHLY and CDR2 is FYNNEI. Deletions cut 3 bases from V and 6 bases from J, with 8 bases between. The CDR3 contains 13 residues. In this sample, this clonotype turned up a few times. Its specificity is unknown. The sample consisted of blood, either unsorted or a sorted T cell fraction (not recorded which). The sequence was collected from a male donor with ankylosing spondylitis. The chain links TRBV2 to TRBJ2-2, with TRBD1 as a possible D gene (6 bases). The CDR3 bases are TGTGCCAGCAGTGACAGGGGTCCCGGGGAGCTGTTTTTT. Its translation: CASSDRGPGELFF.